Listed below are T cell receptor beta chains from one sample, sequenced in a study of T cells after yellow fever vaccination. TCRdb recomputed calls from the 5' RACE reads with MiXCR, one row per CDR3 protein. Of over 110,000 distinct CDR3 sequences listed, about 8% are singletons. Sequences were derived from CD4+ T cells sorted from PBMCs, sampled 5 days after the yellow fever booster vaccination. The receptor source for this set is a man aged 25 to 40 who received the YFV17D yellow fever vaccine. CDR3s include the opening cysteine and the closing phenylalanine or tryptophan. Fields, in order: J gene, V gene, D gene, clone size, CDR3 DNA, CDR3 protein. The D gene is left open where the match is weak. Only some rows state a clone size, as once, few, many or a class for expanded clones.

TRBJ2-1 | TRBV12-3/TRBV12-4 | . | many | TGTGCCAGCAGTTTAGTGGTTAGACACAATGAGCAGTTCTTC | CASSLVVRHNEQFF
TRBJ1-1 | TRBV12-3/TRBV12-4 | . | many | TGTGCCAGCCGCCCGGGGGGGGGGACTGAAGCTTTCTTT | CASRPGGGTEAFF
TRBJ2-5 | TRBV5-4 | . | few | TGTGCCAGCAGCTCTAGCGAAAAGTCAGAGACCCAGTACTTC | CASSSSEKSETQYF
TRBJ2-2 | TRBV5-4 | TRBD2 | . | TGTGCCAGCAGCTTGCACGGGAGGGATACCGGGGAGCTGTTTTTT | CASSLHGRDTGELFF
TRBJ2-1 | TRBV5-6 | TRBD2 | many | TGTGCCAGCAGCGTGACTAGCGGCCCCAGCTCCTACAATGAGCAGTTCTTC | CASSVTSGPSSYNEQFF
TRBJ2-7 | TRBV4-3 | . | many | TGCGCCAGCAGCCAAGATACAAAGACAGGTGGCTGGTACGAGCAGTACTTC | CASSQDTKTGGWYEQYF
TRBJ2-1 | TRBV12-3/TRBV12-4 | . | few | TGTGCCAGCAGTTCCGAGTCGGCGAATGAGCAGTTCTTC | CASSSESANEQFF
TRBJ2-2 | TRBV20-1 | . | many | TGCAGTGCTAGAGGGGGCAAAGGGACCGGGGAGCTGTTTTTT | CSARGGKGTGELFF
TRBJ2-5 | TRBV12-3/TRBV12-4 | TRBD1 | many | TGTGCCAGCAGTTTAAGTAAGACAGGGGGAGCAGAGACCCAGTACTTC | CASSLSKTGGAETQYF
TRBJ2-7 | TRBV12-3/TRBV12-4 | . | . | TGTGCCAGCAGTCCTCAGTATCACGAGCAGTACTTC | CASSPQYHEQYF
TRBJ2-7 | TRBV7-9 | . | many | TGTGCCAGCAGCTTTGGATCTGGCTACGAGCAGTACTTC | CASSFGSGYEQYF
TRBJ1-1 | TRBV10-3 | . | few | TGTGCCATCAGCCATCAGTCGGGGAACACTGAAGCTTTCTTT | CAISHQSGNTEAFF
TRBJ2-5 | TRBV5-1 | . | many | TGCGCCAGCAGCTTGGCCCAAGAAGAGACCCAGTACTTC | CASSLAQEETQYF
TRBJ2-2 | TRBV28 | . | many | TGTGCCAGCAGTTTCAGCGAGGGGCGAACCGGGGAGCTGTTTTTT | CASSFSEGRTGELFF
TRBJ2-3 | TRBV5-1 | . | few | TGCGCCAGCAGCTTCACGGTGGATACGCAGTATTTT | CASSFTVDTQYF
TRBJ2-1 | TRBV7-9 | TRBD1 | many | TGTGCCAGCAGCCTAAAGGGACAGGGGCTCTACAATGAGCAGTTCTTC | CASSLKGQGLYNEQFF
TRBJ2-2 | TRBV5-1 | TRBD2 | many | TGCGCCAGCACCCCTGGGACTAGCGGGAGGAGGACCGGGGAGCTGTTTTTT | CASTPGTSGRRTGELFF
TRBJ2-1 | TRBV12-5 | TRBD2 | many | TGTGCTAGTGGTCTACCTTCCCTCACTAGCGGGAGCTCCTACAATGAGCAGTTCTTC | CASGLPSLTSGSSYNEQFF
TRBJ2-1 | TRBV4-3 | . | many | TGCGCCAGCAGCCAGACCCGGGACTACAATGAGCAGTTCTTC | CASSQTRDYNEQFF
TRBJ2-4 | TRBV7-2 | . | many | TGTGCCAGCAGCCCCCTCCAGGGTGCCAAAAACATTCAGTACTTC | CASSPLQGAKNIQYF
TRBJ1-5 | TRBV20-1 | TRBD1 | . | TGCAGTGCCAGACAGGGTCTCAATCAGCCCCAGCATTTT | CSARQGLNQPQHF
TRBJ2-1 | TRBV12-3/TRBV12-4 | . | many | TGTGCCAGCAGTTTAGTTCCGGTTTCGGCCGTGTTCTTC | CASSLVPVSAVFF
TRBJ1-6 | TRBV28 | TRBD1 | many | TGTGCCAGCAAAAGGGAGGGGGCACGGAAGAGCTCCTATAATTCACCCCTCCACTTT | CASKREGARKSSYNSPLHF
TRBJ1-1 | TRBV2 | . | many | TGTGCCAGCAGTGAAAGTGGGCCTGAAGCTTTCTTT | CASSESGPEAFF
TRBJ2-5 | TRBV30 | . | many | TGTGCCTGGAGTGTAATGGAAGGGTCCCAAGAGACCCAGTACTTC | CAWSVMEGSQETQYF
TRBJ2-1 | TRBV4-2 | TRBD2 | many | TGTGCCAGCAGCCAAGATCGGACTAGCGGGAGGGCCCACCCGTACAATGAGCAGTTCTTC | CASSQDRTSGRAHPYNEQFF
TRBJ2-1 | TRBV5-1 | . | many | TGCGCCAGCAGCTTAGGCGGGACGATCAGGTACAATGAGCAGTTCTTC | CASSLGGTIRYNEQFF
TRBJ2-1 | TRBV5-4 | TRBD2 | many | TGTGCCAGCAGCTTGGCTGCGGGAGTCTCCTACAATGAGCAGTTCTTC | CASSLAAGVSYNEQFF
TRBJ2-7 | TRBV6-1 | . | . | TGTGCCAGCAGTGAACTTAGAGGGCAGTGGACCTACGAGCAGTACTTC | CASSELRGQWTYEQYF
TRBJ2-5 | TRBV4-1 | . | . | TGCGCCAGCAGCCAAGGAGAGGGCCCCTGGGGGACCCAGTACTTC | CASSQGEGPWGTQYF
TRBJ2-5 | TRBV6-5 | . | many | TGTGCCAGTTCAAGGGCGGCCCTCCAAGAGACCCAGTACTTC | CASSRAALQETQYF
TRBJ2-7 | TRBV7-2 | TRBD2 | many | TGTGCCAGCAGCTTAAAAAGCGGGAAAATCTCCTACGAGCAGTACTTC | CASSLKSGKISYEQYF
TRBJ2-5 | TRBV29-1 | TRBD2 | many | TGCAGCGAGGGACTAGCGGGAGAGACCCAGTACTTC | CSEGLAGETQYF
TRBJ1-6 | TRBV9 | . | many | TGTGCCAGCAGCTTAACACCGGCGCCGAGCTCCTATAATTCACCCCTCCACTTT | CASSLTPAPSSYNSPLHF